This TCR beta chain was profiled in a study of OX40 agonist ivuxolimab in advanced cancers. Study in general: Cancers in dose escalation were hepatocellular, melanoma, renal cell and head and neck. Prior checkpoint blockade (anti-PD-1, anti-PD-L1 or anti-CTLA-4) was permitted; around 39% had it.

General study points: There was clonal expansion of CD4+ and CD8+ blood T cells by week 6 at 0.1 to 3.0 mg/kg.

V lost 6 bases to trimming and J lost 0 bases, with 12 bases between them. The CDR3 contains 15 residues. The germline gives CDR1 SNHLY, CDR2 FYNNEI. This clone was counted between two and nine times. What it binds is not known. Sampling of blood occurred at baseline, cycle 4 day 1, and cycle 7 day 1. Some clones are missing from TCRdb's copy, which holds only in-frame ones; the method was immunoSEQ multiplex PCR. The table records some 65,000 clones, approximately 81% of them present only once. This chain links TRBV2 with TRBJ2-4; TRBD2 is a possible D gene (6 bases). The receptor was isolated from an adult with an advanced solid tumor such as melanoma, head and neck, liver or kidney cancer. The starting material was CD4+ or CD8+ T cells sorted from blood, obtained in a trial of the OX40 agonist ivuxolimab. The CDR3 here is CASRGGTAAKNIQYF. CDR3 nucleotides: TGTGCCAGCAGGGGAGGCACAGCAGCCAAAAACATTCAGTACTTC. Full variable domain (remainder filled in from reference TRBV2 and TRBJ2-4): EPEVTQTPSHQVTQMGQEVILRCVPISNHLYFYWYRQILGQKVEFLVSFYNNEISEKSEIFDDQFSVERPDGSNFTLKIRSTKLEDSAMYFCASRGGTAAKNIQYFGAGTRLSVL.